One sample yielded the 8 T cell receptor beta chains listed below, sequenced in a study of human T cells and chemical hapten exposure. Time point defined: pre-sensitization, week 0. Stated treatment: therapeutic diphenylcyclopropenone sensitization with weekly scalp DPC. TCRdb analysed the RACE reads with MiXCR anew, one entry per CDR3 protein. There are about 85,000 distinct CDR3 sequences in the sample; roughly 8.5% occur only once, and 2.5% to 3% lies in the top ten. Material: whole blood, obtained in connection with sensitization to the hapten diphenylcyclopropenone (DPC). These receptor sequences come from a man aged 35 to 55 with alopecia areata. Some clones in this sample may be carry-over from other donors' samples.

This clonotype occurred many times. CDR3 in amino acids: CASSGGTRDNSPLHF. The DNA for the CDR3 is TGCGCCAGCAGCGGCGGGACTAGGGATAATTCACCCCTCCACTTT. This sequence joins TRBV5-1 and TRBJ1-6, with D possibly matching TRBD1 (5 bases). Germline V gives CDR1 SGHRS, CDR2 YFSETQ. This CDR3 contains 15 residues. The ends were cut back, 4 bases at V and 5 bases at J, with 13 bases in the middle.

The chain couples TRBV10-3 to TRBJ2-1, with D hard to call. V lost 8 bases and J lost 7, with 12 bases in between. This CDR3 spans 12 amino acids. CDR1 is ENHRY, CDR2 SYGVKD, per germline. The CDR3 loop is CAILGPGNEQFF. CDR3 nucleotide sequence: TGTGCCATCCTAGGACCTGGGAATGAGCAGTTCTTC.

For the CDR3, the DNA is TGTGCCAGCAGCTTAGTCGCAGGGGCGAAAGGTGATGGCTACACCTTC. It is translated as CASSLVAGAKGDGYTF. The rearrangement uses TRBV7-2 and TRBJ1-2; D perhaps matches TRBD1 (6 bases). From germline, CDR1 is SGHTA and CDR2 FQGNSA. V lost 1 base, J lost 6 bases, and 18 bases lay in between. The CDR3 sequence is 16 residues long.

This clonotype was seen only a few times. The chain combines TRBV5-1 with TRBJ1-5; TRBD1 aligns across 8 bases. After removal of 0 bases from V and 4 bases from J, the junction contained 6 bases not matched to a gene. Germline loops: CDR1 SGHRS, CDR2 YFSETQ. CDR3 length: 16 residues. As DNA, the CDR3 is TGCGCCAGCAGCTTGGGGACAGGGATAGGGAATCAGCCCCAGCATTTT. This encodes CASSLGTGIGNQPQHF.

This clonotype appeared a few times. The gene calls are TRBV29-1 and TRBJ2-5; D not certain. The germline V gene has CDR1 SQVTM and CDR2 ANQGSEA. Trimming removed 3 bases at V and 7 bases at J, with 21 bases between. This CDR3 spans 15 amino acids. The CDR3 loop is CSVEPPGAAFGTQYF. CDR3 sequence (DNA): TGCAGCGTTGAGCCACCGGGCGCCGCCTTTGGGACCCAGTACTTC.

This clonotype appeared once. This clone may be a read error of a much larger clone one base away. No conserved phenylalanine or tryptophan is present at the end of the CDR3, so a read error is the likely explanation. The chain recombines TRBV10-3 with TRBJ2-7; D gene ambiguous. Germline V gene lookup returns CDR1 ENHRY and CDR2 SYGVKD. V lost 2 bases and J 4 bases, leaving 3 bases between the germline ends. CDR3 length: 11 amino acids. In DNA, the CDR3 is TGTGCCATCAGTGAGGATTACGAGCAGTACCTC. Protein sequence: CAISEDYEQYL.

This clonotype was found many times. The chain couples TRBV28 to TRBJ1-6, with 8 positions matching TRBD1. The junction had 5 bases not matched to a gene; V was cut back by 3 bases and J by 1 base. This CDR3 contains 17 residues. The germline V gene encodes CDR1 MDHEN and CDR2 SYDVKM. In nucleotides, the CDR3 is TGTGCCAGCAGTTTGTCTCAGGGGGCGTCCTATAATTCACCCCTCCACTTT. Protein sequence: CASSLSQGASYNSPLHF. The full variable domain, its missing parts supplied by reference TRBV28 and TRBJ1-6, is DVKVTQSSRYLVKRTGEKVFLECVQDMDHENMFWYRQDPGLGLRLIYFSYDVKMKEKGDIPEGYSVSREKKERFSLILESASTNQTSMYLCASSLSQGASYNSPLHFGNGTRLTVT.

This clonotype was recorded at least ten times. The chain is built from TRBV2 and TRBJ2-7; TRBD2 aligns across 13 bases. The germline gives CDR1 SNHLY, CDR2 FYNNEI. The V and J ends lost 6 bases and 9 bases, in that order; junction bases with no gene match: 11. The CDR3 length is 15 residues. CDR3 sequence reads: CASSETSGRALVQYV. The CDR3 nucleotides read TGTGCCAGCAGCGAAACTAGCGGGAGGGCTCTGGTGCAGTACGTC.